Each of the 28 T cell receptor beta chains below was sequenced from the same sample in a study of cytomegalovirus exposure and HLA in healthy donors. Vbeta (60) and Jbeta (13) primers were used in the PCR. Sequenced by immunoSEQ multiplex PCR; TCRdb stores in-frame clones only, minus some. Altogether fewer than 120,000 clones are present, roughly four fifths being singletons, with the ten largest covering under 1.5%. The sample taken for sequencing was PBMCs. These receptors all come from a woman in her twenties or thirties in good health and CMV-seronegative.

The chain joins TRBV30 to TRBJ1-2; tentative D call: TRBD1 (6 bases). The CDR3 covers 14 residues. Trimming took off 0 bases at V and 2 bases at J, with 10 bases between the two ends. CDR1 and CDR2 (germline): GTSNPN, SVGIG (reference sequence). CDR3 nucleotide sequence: TGTGCCTGGAGTGTCCTCGGACAGAACTATGGCTACACCTTC. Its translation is CAWSVLGQNYGYTF.

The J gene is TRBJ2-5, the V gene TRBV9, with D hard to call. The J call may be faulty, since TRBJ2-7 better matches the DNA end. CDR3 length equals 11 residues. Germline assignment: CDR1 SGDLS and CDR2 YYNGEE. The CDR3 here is CASSVGYEQYF. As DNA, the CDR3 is TGTGCCAGCAGCGTAGGGTACGAGCAGTACTTC.

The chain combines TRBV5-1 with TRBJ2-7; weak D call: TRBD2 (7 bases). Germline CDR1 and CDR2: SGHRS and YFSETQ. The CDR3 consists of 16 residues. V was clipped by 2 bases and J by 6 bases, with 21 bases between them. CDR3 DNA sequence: TGCGCCAGCAGCTTATCTCCGGGGGGCATCGGTCTCGAGCAGTACTTC. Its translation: CASSLSPGGIGLEQYF. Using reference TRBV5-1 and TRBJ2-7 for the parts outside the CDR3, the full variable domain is KAGVTQTPRYLIKTRGQQVTLSCSPISGHRSVSWYQQTPGQGLQFLFEYFSETQRNKGNFPGRFSGRQFSNSRSEMNVSTLELGDSALYLCASSLSPGGIGLEQYFGPGTRLTVT.

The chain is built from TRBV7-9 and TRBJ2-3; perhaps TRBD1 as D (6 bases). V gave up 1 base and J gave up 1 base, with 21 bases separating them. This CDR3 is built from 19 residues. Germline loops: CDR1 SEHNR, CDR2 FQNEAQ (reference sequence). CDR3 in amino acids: CASSLGGPGALLRTDTQYF. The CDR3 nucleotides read TGTGCCAGCAGCTTAGGAGGCCCAGGGGCCCTCCTCCGCACAGATACGCAGTATTTT.

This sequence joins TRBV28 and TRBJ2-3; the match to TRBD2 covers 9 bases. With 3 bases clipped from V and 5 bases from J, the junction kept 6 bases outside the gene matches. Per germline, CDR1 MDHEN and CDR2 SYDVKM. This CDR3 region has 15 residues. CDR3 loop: CASSFPGLAQDTQYF. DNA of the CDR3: TGTGCCAGCAGTTTCCCGGGACTAGCCCAAGATACGCAGTATTTT.

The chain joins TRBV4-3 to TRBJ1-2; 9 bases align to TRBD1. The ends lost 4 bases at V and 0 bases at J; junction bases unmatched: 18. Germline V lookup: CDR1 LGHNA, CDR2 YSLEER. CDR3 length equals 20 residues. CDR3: CASSPNPRGQGVGANYGYTF. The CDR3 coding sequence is TGCGCCAGCAGCCCAAACCCCAGGGGACAGGGAGTCGGGGCTAACTATGGCTACACCTTC.

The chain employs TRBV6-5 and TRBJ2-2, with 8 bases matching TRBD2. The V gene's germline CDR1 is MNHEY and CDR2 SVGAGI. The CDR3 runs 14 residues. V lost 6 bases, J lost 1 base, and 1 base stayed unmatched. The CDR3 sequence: CASSRGGNTGELFF. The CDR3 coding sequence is TGTGCCAGCAGCCGGGGGGGGAACACCGGGGAGCTGTTTTTT.

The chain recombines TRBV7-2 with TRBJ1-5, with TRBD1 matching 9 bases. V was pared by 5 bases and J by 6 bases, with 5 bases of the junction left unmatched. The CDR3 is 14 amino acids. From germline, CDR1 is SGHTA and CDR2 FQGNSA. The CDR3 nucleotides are TGTGCCAGCAGCCTAGGACAGGGGAGTCAGCCCCAGCATTTT. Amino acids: CASSLGQGSQPQHF.

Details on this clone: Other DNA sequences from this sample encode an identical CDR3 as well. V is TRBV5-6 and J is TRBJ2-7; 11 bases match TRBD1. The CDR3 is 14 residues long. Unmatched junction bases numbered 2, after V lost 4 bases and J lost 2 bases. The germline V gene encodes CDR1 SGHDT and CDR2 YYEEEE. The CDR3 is CASSPGQGAYEQYF. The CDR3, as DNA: TGTGCCAGCAGCCCGGGACAGGGGGCCTACGAGCAGTACTTC.

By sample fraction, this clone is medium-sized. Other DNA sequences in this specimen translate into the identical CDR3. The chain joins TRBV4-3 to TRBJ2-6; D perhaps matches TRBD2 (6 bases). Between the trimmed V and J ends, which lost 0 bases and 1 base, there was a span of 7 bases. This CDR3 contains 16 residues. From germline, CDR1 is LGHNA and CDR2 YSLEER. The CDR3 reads CASSQEGGSGANVLTF. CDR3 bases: TGCGCCAGCAGCCAAGAGGGGGGTTCTGGGGCCAACGTCCTGACTTTC.

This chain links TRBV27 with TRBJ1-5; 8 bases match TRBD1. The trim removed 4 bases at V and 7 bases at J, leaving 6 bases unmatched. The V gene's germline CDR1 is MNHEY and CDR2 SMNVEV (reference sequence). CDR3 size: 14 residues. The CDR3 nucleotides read TGTGCCAGCAGTTCAGCCCGACAGGGGCAGCCCCAGCATTTT. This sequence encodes CASSSARQGQPQHF.

CDR3 in DNA: TGTGCCAGCAGCCAAGGAGGGACAGGGAGTCAGCCCCAGCATTTT. It encodes CASSQGGTGSQPQHF. V usage is TRBV4-2 and J usage is TRBJ1-5, with 9 positions matching TRBD1. The junction had 4 bases not matched to a gene; V was cut back by 1 base and J by 6 bases. Germline V gene lookup returns CDR1 LGHNA and CDR2 YNFKEQ. This CDR3 contains 15 residues.

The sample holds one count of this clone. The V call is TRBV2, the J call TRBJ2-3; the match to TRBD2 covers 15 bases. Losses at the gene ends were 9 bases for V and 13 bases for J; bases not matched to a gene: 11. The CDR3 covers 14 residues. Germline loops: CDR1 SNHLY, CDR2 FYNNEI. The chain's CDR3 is CASKTGLAGGQEYF. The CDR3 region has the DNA TGTGCCAGTAAAACGGGACTAGCGGGGGGCCAAGAGTATTTT.

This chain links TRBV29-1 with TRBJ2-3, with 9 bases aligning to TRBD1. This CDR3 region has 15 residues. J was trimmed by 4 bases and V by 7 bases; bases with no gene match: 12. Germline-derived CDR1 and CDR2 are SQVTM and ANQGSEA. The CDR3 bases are TGCAGCGGGGGCTGGTTACAGGGGGCGTCAGATACGCAGTATTTT. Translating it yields CSGGWLQGASDTQYF.

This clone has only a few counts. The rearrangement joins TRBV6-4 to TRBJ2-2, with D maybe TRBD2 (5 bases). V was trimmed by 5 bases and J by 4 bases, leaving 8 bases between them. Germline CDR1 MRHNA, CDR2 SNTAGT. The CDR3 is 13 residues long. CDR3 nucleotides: TGTGCCAGCAGTCGGACTTCCACCGGGGAGCTGTTTTTT. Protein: CASSRTSTGELFF.

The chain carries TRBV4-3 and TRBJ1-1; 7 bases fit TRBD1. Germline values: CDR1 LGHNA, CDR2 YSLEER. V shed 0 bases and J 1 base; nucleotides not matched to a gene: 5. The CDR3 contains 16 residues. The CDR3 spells CASSQDRGQKNTEAFF. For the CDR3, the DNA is TGCGCCAGCAGCCAAGATAGGGGGCAGAAGAACACTGAAGCTTTCTTT.

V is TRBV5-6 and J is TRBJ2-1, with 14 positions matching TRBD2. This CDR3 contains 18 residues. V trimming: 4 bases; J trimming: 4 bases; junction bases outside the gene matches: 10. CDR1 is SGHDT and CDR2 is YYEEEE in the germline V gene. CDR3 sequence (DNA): TGTGCCAGCAGCCCGATCCCGGGACTAGCGGGGGCGTACAATGAGCAGTTCTTC. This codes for CASSPIPGLAGAYNEQFF.

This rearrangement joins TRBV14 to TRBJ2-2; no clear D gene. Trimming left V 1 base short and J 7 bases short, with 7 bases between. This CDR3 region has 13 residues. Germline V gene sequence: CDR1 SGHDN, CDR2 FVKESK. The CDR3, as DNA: TGTGCCAGCAGCCAAGCGCGCAACGGGGAGCTGTTTTTT. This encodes CASSQARNGELFF. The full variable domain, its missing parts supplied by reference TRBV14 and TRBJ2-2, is EAGVTQFPSHSVIEKGQTVTLRCDPISGHDNLYWYRRVMGKEIKFLLHFVKESKQDESGMPNNRFLAERTGGTYSTLKVQPAELEDSGVYFCASSQARNGELFFGEGSRLTVL.

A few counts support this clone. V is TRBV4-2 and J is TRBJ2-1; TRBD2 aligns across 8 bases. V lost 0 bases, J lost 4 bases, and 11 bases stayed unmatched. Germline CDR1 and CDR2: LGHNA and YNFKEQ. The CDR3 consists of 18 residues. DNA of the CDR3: TGTGCCAGCAGCCAAGATCGTATCGCGGGGGGACCATACAATGAGCAGTTCTTC. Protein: CASSQDRIAGGPYNEQFF.

CDR3 sequence (DNA): TGTGCCAGCAGTCGGGGGGCGCAGGGCAATGAGCAGTTCTTC. Translating gives CASSRGAQGNEQFF. V is TRBV9 and J is TRBJ2-1, with D tentatively TRBD2 (7 bases). Trimming removed 5 bases at V and 6 bases at J, with 15 bases between. The CDR3 has 14 amino acids. The germline V gene has CDR1 SGDLS and CDR2 YYNGEE.

CDR3 bases: TGTGCCAGCAGTATAGCGGGGCTCTCCTACAATGAGCAGTTCTTC. This gives the protein CASSIAGLSYNEQFF. The V call is TRBV2, the J call TRBJ2-1, with 8 bases aligning to TRBD2. Germline CDR1 SNHLY, CDR2 FYNNEI. Losses at the gene ends were 5 bases for V and 0 bases for J; bases not matched to a gene: 3. This CDR3 comprises 15 residues.

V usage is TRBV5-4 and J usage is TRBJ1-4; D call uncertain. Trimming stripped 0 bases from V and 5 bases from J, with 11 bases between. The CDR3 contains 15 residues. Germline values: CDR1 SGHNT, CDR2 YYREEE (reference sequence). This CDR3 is CASSLARGSNEKLFF. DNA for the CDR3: TGTGCCAGCAGCTTGGCTCGGGGTTCGAATGAAAAACTGTTTTTT.

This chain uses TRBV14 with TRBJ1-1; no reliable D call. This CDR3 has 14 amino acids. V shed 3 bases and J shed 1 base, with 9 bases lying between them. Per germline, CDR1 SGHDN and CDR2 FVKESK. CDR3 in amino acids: CASSQAGWNTEAFF. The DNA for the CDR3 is TGTGCCAGCAGCCAGGCAGGATGGAACACTGAAGCTTTCTTT.

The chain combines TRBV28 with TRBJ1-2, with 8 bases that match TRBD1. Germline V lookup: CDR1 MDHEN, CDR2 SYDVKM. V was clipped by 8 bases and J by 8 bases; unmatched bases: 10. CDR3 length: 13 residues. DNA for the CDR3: TGTGCCAGCGTTACAGGGGGGCTCGGGGGCTACACCTTC. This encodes CASVTGGLGGYTF.

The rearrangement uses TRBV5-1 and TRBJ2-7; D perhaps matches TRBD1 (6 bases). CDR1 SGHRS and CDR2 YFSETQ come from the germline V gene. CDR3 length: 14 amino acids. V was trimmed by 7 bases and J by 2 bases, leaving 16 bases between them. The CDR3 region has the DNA TGCGCCAGCCGGGGCGCAGGGGTTACCTACGAGCAGTACTTC. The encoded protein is CASRGAGVTYEQYF.

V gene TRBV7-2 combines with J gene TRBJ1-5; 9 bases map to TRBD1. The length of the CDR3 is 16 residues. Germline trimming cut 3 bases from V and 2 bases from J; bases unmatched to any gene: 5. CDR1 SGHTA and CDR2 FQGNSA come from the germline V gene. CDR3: CASSFTGGERNQPQHF. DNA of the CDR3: TGTGCCAGCAGCTTTACAGGGGGCGAACGCAATCAGCCCCAGCATTTT.

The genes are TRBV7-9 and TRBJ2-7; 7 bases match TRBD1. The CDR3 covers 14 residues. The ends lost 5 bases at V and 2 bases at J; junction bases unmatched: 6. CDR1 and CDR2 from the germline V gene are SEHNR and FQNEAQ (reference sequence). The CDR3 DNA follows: TGTGCCAGCAGCAAATGGGACAGCACCTACGAGCAGTACTTC. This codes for CASSKWDSTYEQYF.

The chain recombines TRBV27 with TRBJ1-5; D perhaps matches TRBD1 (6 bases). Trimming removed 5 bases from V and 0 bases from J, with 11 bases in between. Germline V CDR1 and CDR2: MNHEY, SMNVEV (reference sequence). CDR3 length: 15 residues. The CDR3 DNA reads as TGTGCCAGCAGTCTGACAGGACCTAGCAATCAGCCCCAGCATTTT. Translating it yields CASSLTGPSNQPQHF.